This T cell receptor (beta chain) was profiled in a study of human T cells and chemical hapten exposure. Across the whole study: All through the roughly 23-week study, the scalp of each patient received diphenylcyclopropenone doses weekly. General study findings and limits: High-frequency TCRs, those above 1 in 1000, stayed the same after DPC sensitization.

Time point in this sample: pre-sensitization, week 0. The treatment was: therapeutic diphenylcyclopropenone sensitization with weekly scalp DPC. Alopecia patients deemed DPC-suitable, aged 18 to 70, excluding pregnancy. This clonotype was detected ten times or more. No antigen is known for it. Germline V gene sequence: CDR1 MNHEY, CDR2 SMNVEV (reference sequence). The CDR3 sequence is 15 residues long. The V and J ends lost 7 bases and 3 bases, in that order; junction bases with no gene match: 7. Individual cDNA molecules had unique molecular identifiers attached to them by the library. In TCRdb, the RACE reads were re-called with MiXCR into one record per CDR3 protein. The sample holds 300,000 to 450,000 distinct CDR3 sequences, about 5% seen once.

The sequences come from whole blood, collected in connection with sensitization to the hapten diphenylcyclopropenone (DPC). The TCR sequence derives from a woman between 18 and 29 years old with alopecia areata. Some clones in this sample may be carry-over from other donors' samples. This sequence joins TRBV27 and TRBJ2-3, with 10 bases lining up with TRBD1. CDR3 sequence: CASTSGTGATDTQYF. The CDR3 DNA follows: TGTGCCAGCACTTCCGGGACAGGGGCAACAGATACGCAGTATTTT.